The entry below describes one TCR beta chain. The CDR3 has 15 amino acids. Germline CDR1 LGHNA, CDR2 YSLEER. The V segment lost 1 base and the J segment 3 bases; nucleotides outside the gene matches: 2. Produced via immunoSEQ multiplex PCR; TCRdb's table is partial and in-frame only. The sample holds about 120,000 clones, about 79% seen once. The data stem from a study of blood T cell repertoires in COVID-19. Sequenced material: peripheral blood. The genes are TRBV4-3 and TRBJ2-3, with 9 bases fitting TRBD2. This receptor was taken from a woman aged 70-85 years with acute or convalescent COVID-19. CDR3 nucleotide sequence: TGCGCCAGCAGCCAAGGGACTAGCGTAACAGATACGCAGTATTTT. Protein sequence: CASSQGTSVTDTQYF.